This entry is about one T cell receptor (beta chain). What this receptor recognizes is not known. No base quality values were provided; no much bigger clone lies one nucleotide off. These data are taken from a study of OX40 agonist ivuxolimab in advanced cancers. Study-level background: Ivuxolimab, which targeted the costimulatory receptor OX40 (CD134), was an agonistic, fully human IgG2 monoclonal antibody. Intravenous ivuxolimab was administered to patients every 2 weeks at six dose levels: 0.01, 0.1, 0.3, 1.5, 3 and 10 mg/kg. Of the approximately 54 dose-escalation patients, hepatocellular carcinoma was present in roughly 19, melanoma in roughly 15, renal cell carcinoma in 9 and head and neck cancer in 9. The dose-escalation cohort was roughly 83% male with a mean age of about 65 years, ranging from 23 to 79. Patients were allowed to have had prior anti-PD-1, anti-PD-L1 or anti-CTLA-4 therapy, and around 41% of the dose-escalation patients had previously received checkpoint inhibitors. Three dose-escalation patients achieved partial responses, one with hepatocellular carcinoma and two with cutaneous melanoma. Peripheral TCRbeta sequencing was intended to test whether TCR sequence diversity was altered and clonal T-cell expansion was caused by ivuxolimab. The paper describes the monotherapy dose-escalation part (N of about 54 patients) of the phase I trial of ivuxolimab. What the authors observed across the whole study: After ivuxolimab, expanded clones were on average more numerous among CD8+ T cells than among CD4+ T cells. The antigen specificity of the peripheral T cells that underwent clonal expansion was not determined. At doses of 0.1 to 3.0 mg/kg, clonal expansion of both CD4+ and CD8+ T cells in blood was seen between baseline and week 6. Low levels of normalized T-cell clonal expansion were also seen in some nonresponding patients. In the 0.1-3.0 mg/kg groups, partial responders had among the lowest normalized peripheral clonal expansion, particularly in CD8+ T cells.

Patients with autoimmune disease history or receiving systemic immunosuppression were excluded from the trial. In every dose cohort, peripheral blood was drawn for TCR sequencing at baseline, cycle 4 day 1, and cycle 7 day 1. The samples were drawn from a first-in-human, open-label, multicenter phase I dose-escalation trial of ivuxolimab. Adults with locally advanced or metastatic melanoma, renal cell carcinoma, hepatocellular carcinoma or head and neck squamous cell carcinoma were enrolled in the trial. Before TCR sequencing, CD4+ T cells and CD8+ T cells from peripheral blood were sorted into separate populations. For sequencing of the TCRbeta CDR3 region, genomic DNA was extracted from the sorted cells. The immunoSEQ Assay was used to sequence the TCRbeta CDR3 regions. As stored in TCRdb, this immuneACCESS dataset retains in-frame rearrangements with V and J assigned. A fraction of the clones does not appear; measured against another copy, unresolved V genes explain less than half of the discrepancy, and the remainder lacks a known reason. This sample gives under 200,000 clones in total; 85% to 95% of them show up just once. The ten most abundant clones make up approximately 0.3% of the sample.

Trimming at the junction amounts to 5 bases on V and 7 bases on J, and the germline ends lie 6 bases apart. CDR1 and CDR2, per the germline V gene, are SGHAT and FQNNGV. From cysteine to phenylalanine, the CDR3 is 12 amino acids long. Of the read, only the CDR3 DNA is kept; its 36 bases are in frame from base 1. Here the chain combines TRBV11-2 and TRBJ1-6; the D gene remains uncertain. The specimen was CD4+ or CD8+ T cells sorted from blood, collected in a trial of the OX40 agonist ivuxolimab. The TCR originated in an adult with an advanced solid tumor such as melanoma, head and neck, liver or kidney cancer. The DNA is TGTGCCAGCAGCACCCTAAATTCACCCCTCCACTTT. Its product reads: CASSTLNSPLHF.